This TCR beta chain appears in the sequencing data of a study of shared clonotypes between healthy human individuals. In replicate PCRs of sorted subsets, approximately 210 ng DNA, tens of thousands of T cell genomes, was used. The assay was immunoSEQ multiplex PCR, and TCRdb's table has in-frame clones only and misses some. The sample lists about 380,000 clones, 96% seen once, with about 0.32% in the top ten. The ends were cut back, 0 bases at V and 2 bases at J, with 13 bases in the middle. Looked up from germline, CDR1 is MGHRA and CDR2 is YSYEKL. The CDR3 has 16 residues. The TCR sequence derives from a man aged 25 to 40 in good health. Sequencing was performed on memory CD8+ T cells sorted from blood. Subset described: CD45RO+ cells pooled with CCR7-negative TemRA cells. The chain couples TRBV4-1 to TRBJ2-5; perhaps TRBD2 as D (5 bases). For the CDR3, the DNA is TGCGCCAGCAGCCAAGATTCGGGGATCTGTCAAGAGACCCAGTACTTC. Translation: CASSQDSGICQETQYF.